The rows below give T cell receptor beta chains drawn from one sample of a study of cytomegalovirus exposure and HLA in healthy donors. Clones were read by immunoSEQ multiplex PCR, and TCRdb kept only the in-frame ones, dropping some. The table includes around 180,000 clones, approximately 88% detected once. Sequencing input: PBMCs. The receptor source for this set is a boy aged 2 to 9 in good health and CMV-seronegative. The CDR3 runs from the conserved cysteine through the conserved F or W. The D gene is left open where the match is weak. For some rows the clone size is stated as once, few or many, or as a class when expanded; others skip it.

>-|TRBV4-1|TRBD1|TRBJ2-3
TGCGCCAGCAGCCAAATACAGGGGCCTGCCACAGATACGCAGTATTTT
CASSQIQGPATDTQYF
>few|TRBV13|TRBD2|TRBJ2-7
TGTGCCAGCAGCTTACCCACGGGAGGCGACCAACATCCCGAGCAGTACTTC
CASSLPTGGDQHPEQYF
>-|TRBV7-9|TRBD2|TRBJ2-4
TGTGCCAGCAGCTTAGGAGCGGGGGGGCCTCCCAAAAACATTCAGTACTTC
CASSLGAGGPPKNIQYF
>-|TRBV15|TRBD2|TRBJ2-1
TGTGCCACCAGCAGAGATTGGGGCGGGGGGAATGAGCAGTTCTTC
CATSRDWGGGNEQFF
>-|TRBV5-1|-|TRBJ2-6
TGCGCCAGCAGCTTGAAACTTTTCTCTGGGGCCAACGTCCTGACTTTC
CASSLKLFSGANVLTF
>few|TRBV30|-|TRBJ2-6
TGTGCCTGGAGTCTCCTCAGGCTCTCTGGGGCCAACGTCCTGACTTTC
CAWSLLRLSGANVLTF
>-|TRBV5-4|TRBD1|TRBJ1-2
TGTGCCAGCAGCTTGGGGGACAGGGAAGGTGGCTACACCTTC
CASSLGDREGGYTF
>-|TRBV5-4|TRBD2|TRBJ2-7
TGTGCCAGCAGCTTTGGCGGGAGGGCCTCCTACGAGCAGTACTTC
CASSFGGRASYEQYF
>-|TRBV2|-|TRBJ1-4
TGTGCCAGCCGACAATATGAAAAACTGTTTTTT
CASRQYEKLFF
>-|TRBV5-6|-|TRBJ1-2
TGTGCCAGCAGCTTGGCGGGGGATGGCTACACCTTC
CASSLAGDGYTF
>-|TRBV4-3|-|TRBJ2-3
TGCGCCAGCAGCCGCAGAAGCACAGATACGCAGTATTTT
CASSRRSTDTQYF
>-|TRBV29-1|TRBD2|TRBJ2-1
TGCAGCGTTGAGACTAGCGGGAGCTCCTACAATGAGCAGTTCTTC
CSVETSGSSYNEQFF
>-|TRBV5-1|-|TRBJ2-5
TGCGCCAGCAGCTTGGGGCCATTAGAGACCCAGTACTTC
CASSLGPLETQYF